This is a list of T cell receptor beta chains from one sample in a study of T-cell memory formation after mild COVID-19. TCRdb re-derived calls from the 5' RACE reads in MiXCR, one entry per CDR3 protein. The sample has about 350,000 distinct CDR3 sequences, 20% to 25% seen once. Input material: PBMCs or a T cell subset sorted from them (not recorded which). These receptors originate from a man aged 18 to 29 who had mild COVID-19 (a few samples of this study predate the infection). Cell type and time point are not known. CDR3s include the opening cysteine and the closing phenylalanine or tryptophan. Each record gives: D gene, J gene, V gene, clone size, CDR3 DNA, CDR3 protein. A D gene is named only where the DNA matches it firmly. Only part of the rows carry a size: once, few, many, or a class if the clone is expanded.

D gene: .; J gene: TRBJ1-1; V gene: TRBV12-3/TRBV12-4; clone size: few; CDR3 DNA: TGTGCCAGCAGTTTCTGGCCAGGGACTTTGAACACTGAAGCTTTCTTT; CDR3 protein: CASSFWPGTLNTEAFF
D gene: .; J gene: TRBJ1-5; V gene: TRBV6-1; clone size: many; CDR3 DNA: TGTGCCAGCAGTGGATTTCAGGGTAGGGGGTGGCCCCAGCATTTT; CDR3 protein: CASSGFQGRGWPQHF
D gene: .; J gene: TRBJ2-6; V gene: TRBV10-3; clone size: few; CDR3 DNA: TGTGCCATCAGGCTTGCCCCCTCTGGGGCCAACGTCCTGACTTTC; CDR3 protein: CAIRLAPSGANVLTF
D gene: TRBD1; J gene: TRBJ2-7; V gene: TRBV6-2/TRBV6-3; clone size: .; CDR3 DNA: TGTGCCAGCAGTGGGTACAGGGGAGCCTACGAGCAGTACTTC; CDR3 protein: CASSGYRGAYEQYF
D gene: .; J gene: TRBJ1-5; V gene: TRBV10-2; clone size: few; CDR3 DNA: TGCGCCAGCAGTGAGTCGGTCGGCGAACAGCCCCAGCATTTT; CDR3 protein: CASSESVGEQPQHF
D gene: .; J gene: TRBJ1-1; V gene: TRBV19; clone size: .; CDR3 DNA: TGTGCCAGTAGTCCAGTGCAGACGAACACTGAAGCTTTCTTT; CDR3 protein: CASSPVQTNTEAFF
D gene: TRBD2; J gene: TRBJ2-1; V gene: TRBV6-4; clone size: .; CDR3 DNA: TGTGCCAGCAGTGACTTTGCGGGGGGGCTTAATGAGCAGTTCTTC; CDR3 protein: CASSDFAGGLNEQFF
D gene: .; J gene: TRBJ2-3; V gene: TRBV6-2/TRBV6-3; clone size: few; CDR3 DNA: TGTGCCAGCTTTTCGGGCACAGATACGCAGTATTTT; CDR3 protein: CASFSGTDTQYF
D gene: TRBD1; J gene: TRBJ2-1; V gene: TRBV6-2/TRBV6-3; clone size: .; CDR3 DNA: TGTGCCAGCAGTAACCGGGCGAAGGGGGCGCGGCATGAGCAGTTCTTC; CDR3 protein: CASSNRAKGARHEQFF
D gene: .; J gene: TRBJ2-3; V gene: TRBV2; clone size: few; CDR3 DNA: TGTGCCAGCAGTGAAGGGATAGGAACTACGCAGTATTTT; CDR3 protein: CASSEGIGTTQYF
D gene: TRBD1; J gene: TRBJ2-3; V gene: TRBV7-3; clone size: .; CDR3 DNA: TGTGCCAGCAGCTCGAATCCGGGACAGAGGTTGAGAGATACGCAGTATTTT; CDR3 protein: CASSSNPGQRLRDTQYF
D gene: .; J gene: TRBJ2-5; V gene: TRBV7-9; clone size: many; CDR3 DNA: TGTGCCAGCAGCTTAGCCCACCAAGAGACCCAGTACTTC; CDR3 protein: CASSLAHQETQYF
D gene: .; J gene: TRBJ2-3; V gene: TRBV7-2; clone size: many; CDR3 DNA: TGTGCCAGCAGCCGACTCACAGATACGCAGTATTTT; CDR3 protein: CASSRLTDTQYF
D gene: TRBD2; J gene: TRBJ2-1; V gene: TRBV5-4; clone size: few; CDR3 DNA: TGTGCCAGCAGCTTGGAGCTAGCGGGGGGGCCGCGGAATGAGCAGTTCTTC; CDR3 protein: CASSLELAGGPRNEQFF
D gene: .; J gene: TRBJ2-3; V gene: TRBV7-2; clone size: few; CDR3 DNA: TGTGCCAGCAGTAAAACGTGGGGGGGCCGGGATACGCAGTATTTT; CDR3 protein: CASSKTWGGRDTQYF
D gene: .; J gene: TRBJ2-3; V gene: TRBV6-6; clone size: .; CDR3 DNA: TGTGCCGCATTACAATTCCCCCTCGGCACAGATACGCAGTATTTT; CDR3 protein: CAALQFPLGTDTQYF
D gene: TRBD2; J gene: TRBJ2-1; V gene: TRBV15; clone size: .; CDR3 DNA: TGTGCCACCAAGCTAGCGGGGGGGACGTACAATGAGCAGTTCTTC; CDR3 protein: CATKLAGGTYNEQFF
D gene: TRBD1; J gene: TRBJ1-2; V gene: TRBV28; clone size: .; CDR3 DNA: TGTGCCAGCAGTTCGACCCCAACAGGGGCCGGCGGCTACACCTTC; CDR3 protein: CASSSTPTGAGGYTF
D gene: TRBD2; J gene: TRBJ2-1; V gene: TRBV7-2; clone size: .; CDR3 DNA: TGTGCCGTCCCTCGGGGGGGATTTTCCTACAATGAGCAGTTCTTC; CDR3 protein: CAVPRGGFSYNEQFF
D gene: TRBD1; J gene: TRBJ1-1; V gene: TRBV19; clone size: .; CDR3 DNA: TGTGCCAGTAGTATACTCAGGACAGGGGGCAACACTGAAGCTTTCTTT; CDR3 protein: CASSILRTGGNTEAFF
D gene: .; J gene: TRBJ1-1; V gene: TRBV5-1; clone size: .; CDR3 DNA: TGCGCAAGCAGCCCATGGCAGGGAGGAGACACTGAAGCTTTCTTT; CDR3 protein: CASSPWQGGDTEAFF
D gene: .; J gene: TRBJ2-3; V gene: TRBV29-1; clone size: once; CDR3 DNA: TGCAGCGTTGATCAGTATACGCAGTATTTT; CDR3 protein: CSVDQYTQYF
D gene: TRBD1; J gene: TRBJ1-2; V gene: TRBV2; clone size: few; CDR3 DNA: TGTGCCAGCACCCTGGGACAGGGGGTATATGGCTACACCTTC; CDR3 protein: CASTLGQGVYGYTF
D gene: .; J gene: TRBJ1-2; V gene: TRBV11-2; clone size: few; CDR3 DNA: TGTGCCAGCAGCCCGGGCCATTTAGACTATGGCTACACCTTC; CDR3 protein: CASSPGHLDYGYTF
D gene: .; J gene: TRBJ2-3; V gene: TRBV5-1; clone size: many; CDR3 DNA: TGCGCCAGCAGCCTAATCACAGATACGCAGTATTTT; CDR3 protein: CASSLITDTQYF
D gene: .; J gene: TRBJ1-6; V gene: TRBV7-9; clone size: few; CDR3 DNA: TGTGCCAGCAGCTTAGACAGCCACAATTCACCCCTCCACTTT; CDR3 protein: CASSLDSHNSPLHF
D gene: TRBD1; J gene: TRBJ1-2; V gene: TRBV28; clone size: few; CDR3 DNA: TGTGCCAGCAGTTGGACAGGGGTAGAGGACTATGGCTACACCTTC; CDR3 protein: CASSWTGVEDYGYTF
D gene: .; J gene: TRBJ2-5; V gene: TRBV4-3; clone size: few; CDR3 DNA: TGCGCCAGCAGCCAATCACCCTGGGGGGACAGCCAAGAGACCCAGTACTTC; CDR3 protein: CASSQSPWGDSQETQYF
D gene: .; J gene: TRBJ2-5; V gene: TRBV12-3/TRBV12-4; clone size: .; CDR3 DNA: TGTGCCAGCAGGTTTGGGGCCGGGGAGACCCAGTACTTC; CDR3 protein: CASRFGAGETQYF
D gene: .; J gene: TRBJ1-1; V gene: TRBV1; clone size: many; CDR3 DNA: TGCACCAGCAGCCAAGATCTCTCGGCCAGGATGAACACTGAAGCTTTCTTT; CDR3 protein: CTSSQDLSARMNTEAFF
D gene: .; J gene: TRBJ2-7; V gene: TRBV25-1; clone size: .; CDR3 DNA: TGTGCCAGCCAACGGGGGTGGGAGCAGTACTTC; CDR3 protein: CASQRGWEQYF
D gene: .; J gene: TRBJ1-5; V gene: TRBV20-1; clone size: .; CDR3 DNA: TGCAGTGCTGGGGGGGGAGATCGGCCCCAGCATTTT; CDR3 protein: CSAGGGDRPQHF
D gene: .; J gene: TRBJ2-1; V gene: TRBV28; clone size: .; CDR3 DNA: TGTGCCAGCAGTTTGGGGGGGGCCCATGAGCAGTTCTTC; CDR3 protein: CASSLGGAHEQFF
D gene: .; J gene: TRBJ2-1; V gene: TRBV5-1; clone size: many; CDR3 DNA: TGCGCCAGCAGCACAGACCGGAACCCCGGGAATGAGCAGTTCTTC; CDR3 protein: CASSTDRNPGNEQFF
D gene: TRBD1; J gene: TRBJ2-1; V gene: TRBV6-2/TRBV6-3; clone size: few; CDR3 DNA: TGTGCCAGCAGCTTGACAGGGACCGCTTACAATGAGCAGTTCTTC; CDR3 protein: CASSLTGTAYNEQFF
D gene: TRBD1; J gene: TRBJ1-2; V gene: TRBV6-2/TRBV6-3; clone size: .; CDR3 DNA: TGTGCCAGCAGCCGAGACCCTCTCGACAGGGACTATGGCTACACATTC; CDR3 protein: CASSRDPLDRDYGYTF
D gene: .; J gene: TRBJ2-7; V gene: TRBV20-1; clone size: .; CDR3 DNA: TGCAGTGCTAGTGATGGGACCGCCGCCTACGAGCAGTACTTC; CDR3 protein: CSASDGTAAYEQYF
D gene: .; J gene: TRBJ2-3; V gene: TRBV7-9; clone size: few; CDR3 DNA: TGTGCCAGCAGCCTACCGCTGTGGGGGGTCAGCACAGATACGCAGTATTTT; CDR3 protein: CASSLPLWGVSTDTQYF
D gene: .; J gene: TRBJ2-1; V gene: TRBV4-3; clone size: .; CDR3 DNA: TGCGCCAGCAGCCAAGGGGCGGCGCGGGGCTCCTACAATGAGCAGTTCTTC; CDR3 protein: CASSQGAARGSYNEQFF
D gene: .; J gene: TRBJ1-1; V gene: TRBV6-5; clone size: .; CDR3 DNA: TGTGCCAGCAAGATGGGGGGCGAAAAAACGGAAGCTTTCTTT; CDR3 protein: CASKMGGEKTEAFF
D gene: .; J gene: TRBJ1-5; V gene: TRBV28; clone size: few; CDR3 DNA: TGTGCCAGCAGCCCGGGGGGGAGCAGGCCCCAGCATTTT; CDR3 protein: CASSPGGSRPQHF